What follows is one TCR beta chain and its context. The target antigen is unknown. The data derive from a study of graft-versus-host responses after intestinal transplantation. As for the study in general: Each recipient received anti-thymocyte globulin induction, then tacrolimus and steroids for about 3 years.

The CDR3 is 14 amino acids. Germline CDR1 is SGHRS and CDR2 is YFSETQ. With 2 bases removed from V and 2 bases from J, the gap between germline ends came to 9 bases. The assay was immunoSEQ multiplex PCR, and TCRdb's table has in-frame clones only and misses some. The sample holds approximately 89,000 clones; 80% to 95% are singletons and the top ten take around 0.18%. Broader study findings: Allografts carried high graft-versus-host to host-versus-graft clonal ratios in patients having graft-donor T cell macrochimerism. Recipient-marrow GvH clones were detected, some having first appeared in ileum or blood.

This clonotype was sampled from a human donor who received an intestinal transplant. Sequenced material: unstimulated CD4+ T cells sorted from spleen or lymph node cells, taken before intestinal transplant. The chain employs TRBV5-1 and TRBJ2-3, with D unclear. The CDR3 is CASSFQAATDTQYF. The DNA for the CDR3 is TGCGCCAGCAGCTTTCAAGCTGCCACAGATACGCAGTATTTT. The full variable domain, rest sourced from reference TRBV5-1 and TRBJ2-3, is KAGVTQTPRYLIKTRGQQVTLSCSPISGHRSVSWYQQTPGQGLQFLFEYFSETQRNKGNFPGRFSGRQFSNSRSEMNVSTLELGDSALYLCASSFQAATDTQYFGPGTRLTVL.